One sample yielded the 31 T cell receptor beta chains listed below, sequenced in a study of cytomegalovirus exposure and HLA in healthy donors. The PCR was carried out with 60 Vbeta primers and 13 Jbeta primers. Libraries were prepared by immunoSEQ multiplex PCR; TCRdb keeps only in-frame clonotypes and omits some of them. This table has under 110,000 clones, roughly 74% appearing once. Sequenced material: PBMCs. The source of these receptors is a man aged 40-50 years in good health and CMV-seronegative.

In this sample, this clone turned up a few times. The V call is TRBV23-1, the J call TRBJ1-1; D gene ambiguous. TRBV23-1 is known as an ORF, though its function is uncertain. Trimming took off 2 bases at V and 6 bases at J, with 16 bases between the two ends. This CDR3 is 15 amino acids long. Here the CDR3 reads CASSQMLGVGAEAFF. CDR3 nucleotides: TGCGCCAGCAGTCAAATGTTAGGAGTCGGCGCTGAAGCTTTCTTT.

J is TRBJ2-7 and V is TRBV23-1, with 8 bases aligning to TRBD1. TRBV23-1 is labeled an ORF, and its function is uncertain. Trimming removed 0 bases from V and 2 bases from J; junction bases left unmatched: 6. CDR3 length: 16 residues. CDR3 protein: CASSQSSGTGTYEQYF. The CDR3, as DNA: TGCGCCAGCAGTCAATCGTCCGGGACAGGCACCTACGAGCAGTACTTC.

The V and J genes are TRBV6-1 and TRBJ1-5; 7 bases are shared with TRBD1. Germline-derived CDR1 and CDR2 are MNHNS and SASEGT. V trimming: 7 bases; J trimming: 5 bases; junction bases outside the gene matches: 5. CDR3 length: 13 amino acids. CDR3 nucleotide sequence: TGTGCCAGCAACTTTGACAGGGATCAGCCCCAGCATTTT. Amino acid sequence: CASNFDRDQPQHF.

The gene calls are TRBV4-2 and TRBJ2-3; TRBD2 agrees at 14 bases. There are 17 residues in the CDR3. Trimming removed 1 base from V and 2 bases from J; junction bases left unmatched: 2. The germline V gene encodes CDR1 LGHNA and CDR2 YNFKEQ. The CDR3, as DNA: TGTGCCAGCAGCCAAGGGACTAGCGGGGGGCTCACAGATACGCAGTATTTT. It codes for CASSQGTSGGLTDTQYF.

The rearrangement links TRBV7-2 to TRBJ2-1, with 9 bases identical to TRBD1. Per germline, CDR1 SGHTA and CDR2 FQGNSA. Trimming removed 5 bases from V and 4 bases from J; junction bases left unmatched: 6. The CDR3 totals 15 residues. CDR3 residues: CASSPRTGAYNEQFF. CDR3 coding DNA: TGTGCCAGCAGCCCAAGGACAGGGGCGTACAATGAGCAGTTCTTC. The complete variable domain, with remaining parts taken from reference TRBV7-2 and TRBJ2-1, reads GAGVSQSPSNKVTEKGKDVELRCDPISGHTALYWYRQSLGQGLEFLIYFQGNSAPDKSGLPSDRFSAERTGGSVSTLTIQRTQQEDSAVYLCASSPRTGAYNEQFFGPGTRLTVL.

This clone was detected once. The chain couples TRBV6-1 to TRBJ2-5; maybe TRBD1 (6 bases). Trimming pared 4 bases from V and 7 bases from J, leaving 19 bases between. This CDR3 has 15 amino acids. CDR1 is MNHNS, CDR2 SASEGT, per germline. Here the CDR3 DNA reads TGTGCCAGCAGTGTGTTCCGGGACACCCGAGGGACCCAGTACTTC. Amino acid sequence: CASSVFRDTRGTQYF.

J is TRBJ2-5 and V is TRBV2, with a weak D call TRBD2 (7 bases). CDR1 is SNHLY and CDR2 is FYNNEI in the germline V gene. This CDR3 region has 15 residues. V shed 10 bases and J shed 5 bases, with 23 bases lying between them. The CDR3 spells CATMASRGGRETQYF. CDR3 DNA sequence: TGTGCCACCATGGCTTCGAGGGGGGGCCGGGAGACCCAGTACTTC.

The chain combines TRBV6-1 with TRBJ1-2; 9 nucleotides align to TRBD1. This CDR3 has 15 amino acids. Trimming cost V 1 base and J 4 bases; bases outside gene matches: 4. The V gene's germline CDR1 is MNHNS and CDR2 SASEGT. The CDR3 region is CASSEGTGVGYGYTF. The DNA for the CDR3 is TGTGCCAGCAGTGAAGGGACAGGGGTTGGCTATGGCTACACCTTC.

This sequence joins TRBV9 and TRBJ2-1, with TRBD1 matching over 10 bases. The CDR3 has 20 residues. Trimming cost V 3 bases and J 0 bases; bases outside gene matches: 15. The germline V gene has CDR1 SGDLS and CDR2 YYNGEE. The CDR3 region has the DNA TGTGCCAGCAGCGGTCCGCGGACAGGGGGTCCCCTTAGCTCCTACAATGAGCAGTTCTTC. It specifies CASSGPRTGGPLSSYNEQFF.

This chain joins TRBV7-8 and TRBJ2-1; perhaps TRBD1 as D (6 bases). CDR3 length equals 18 residues. Germline-derived CDR1 and CDR2 are SGHVS and FQNEAQ. V lost 0 bases to trimming and J lost 2 bases, with 17 bases between them. The CDR3 spells CASSLAGLRDTTYNEQFF. DNA of the CDR3: TGTGCCAGCAGCTTAGCGGGGCTCCGGGACACAACCTACAATGAGCAGTTCTTC.

This chain connects TRBV7-2 to TRBJ2-5; 16 bases fit TRBD2. There are 17 residues in the CDR3. Germline lookup yields CDR1 SGHTA and CDR2 FQGNSA. V trimming: 5 bases; J trimming: 5 bases; junction bases outside the gene matches: 8. The CDR3 DNA sequence: TGTGCCAGCAGCCCGGGGACTAGCGGGGGGGCCTTTGAGACCCAGTACTTC. As protein: CASSPGTSGGAFETQYF.

V gene TRBV5-1 combines with J gene TRBJ2-7; tentatively, D is TRBD1 (7 bases). The CDR3 length is 16 residues. Trimming cost V 0 bases and J 3 bases, with 16 bases left between them. Looked up from germline, CDR1 is SGHRS and CDR2 is YFSETQ. CDR3 in DNA: TGCGCCAGCAGCTTGGATGGACGGAGGGGGCTCTACGAGCAGTACTTC. Translation: CASSLDGRRGLYEQYF.

This clone has just a few counts. This chain connects TRBV9 to TRBJ1-1; D is uncertain. Germline V gene data show CDR1 as SGDLS and CDR2 as YYNGEE. V lost 0 bases and J lost 6, with 12 bases in between. The CDR3 sequence is 14 residues long. The CDR3 DNA follows: TGTGCCAGCAGCGTAGATACAAACAGAGCTGAAGCTTTCTTT. Translating it yields CASSVDTNRAEAFF.

V is TRBV2 and J is TRBJ2-2; maybe TRBD1 (5 bases). V shed 5 bases and J shed 4 bases, with 14 bases lying between them. Germline V gives CDR1 SNHLY, CDR2 FYNNEI. The CDR3 contains 15 residues. CDR3 region: CASSTGQGSTGELFF. CDR3 coding DNA: TGTGCCAGCAGTACCGGGCAGGGTAGCACCGGGGAGCTGTTTTTT.

The sample holds one count of this clone. V gene TRBV10-1 combines with J gene TRBJ1-1; TRBD1 matches 8 bases. The J segment lost 1 base and the V segment lost 6 bases, leaving 16 bases of the junction unmatched. This CDR3 is 18 amino acids long. The germline V gene has CDR1 WNHNN and CDR2 SYGVQD (reference sequence). The CDR3 nucleotides read TGCGCCAGCAGGCGGACAGGGCGGACTAGGTACACGAACACTGAAGCTTTCTTT. This codes for CASRRTGRTRYTNTEAFF.

The chain is built from TRBV6-1 and TRBJ1-1, with TRBD1 matching 8 bases. The CDR3 runs to 13 residues. The J segment lost 3 bases and the V segment lost 5 bases, leaving 2 bases of the junction unmatched. Germline loops: CDR1 MNHNS, CDR2 SASEGT. The CDR3 DNA is TGTGCCAGCAGTCTGACAGGGGACACTGAAGCTTTCTTT. Its protein product is CASSLTGDTEAFF.

The chain is built from TRBV6-6 and TRBJ2-1; a weak D match, TRBD2 (5 bases). The CDR3 loop spans 12 amino acids. Trimming took 11 bases from V and 7 from J, leaving 15 bases between them. Germline lookup yields CDR1 MNHNY and CDR2 SVGAGI (reference sequence). The CDR3 nucleotides read TGTGCCGCGACGGACTCTTTTAATGAGCAGTTCTTC. Its protein is CAATDSFNEQFF.

This rearrangement joins TRBV13 to TRBJ2-7, with TRBD2 matching over 11 bases. The CDR3 totals 16 residues. Losses at the gene ends were 4 bases for V and 3 bases for J; bases not matched to a gene: 8. Germline CDR1 is PRHDT and CDR2 is FYEKMQ (reference sequence). For the CDR3, the DNA is TGTGCCAGCAGCTCGCCGACTAGCGGGGACAGCTACGAGCAGTACTTC. Amino acids: CASSSPTSGDSYEQYF.

V gene TRBV2 combines with J gene TRBJ1-5, with D maybe TRBD1 (5 bases). The CDR3 spans 13 residues. Between the trimmed V and J ends, which lost 6 bases and 4 bases, there was a span of 10 bases. Germline assignment: CDR1 SNHLY and CDR2 FYNNEI. The CDR3 here is CASRQGRNQPQHF. The CDR3 DNA follows: TGTGCCAGCAGGCAGGGCCGGAATCAGCCCCAGCATTTT.

The chain uses TRBV6-6 and TRBJ2-1, with D tentatively TRBD2 (6 bases). This CDR3 spans 14 amino acids. Looked up from germline, CDR1 is MNHNY and CDR2 is SVGAGI (reference sequence). The germline V and J ends were trimmed by 6 bases and 7 bases, with 16 bases remaining between them. CDR3 amino acids: CASRARGGGNEQFF. CDR3 in DNA: TGTGCCAGCAGAGCTCGGGGCGGAGGGAATGAGCAGTTCTTC.

This clone was seen just once. J is TRBJ2-3 and V is TRBV18; TRBD1 matches at 11 bases. V gave up 5 bases and J gave up 3 bases; unmatched junction bases: 13. This CDR3 comprises 18 residues. Germline assignment: CDR1 KGHSH and CDR2 LQKENI. The chain's CDR3 is CASSIRTGGPPVTDTQYF. CDR3 in DNA: TGTGCCAGCTCAATTCGGACAGGGGGCCCCCCTGTGACAGATACGCAGTATTTT.

The chain joins TRBV2 to TRBJ1-4; TRBD1 is a possible D gene (6 bases). Germline loops: CDR1 SNHLY, CDR2 FYNNEI. Trimming took 1 base from V and 5 from J, leaving 11 bases between them. The CDR3 is made up of 15 amino acids. The CDR3 reads CASSEGRGGNEKLFF. DNA for the CDR3: TGTGCCAGCAGTGAAGGCAGGGGAGGGAATGAAAAACTGTTTTTT.

The chain joins TRBV19 to TRBJ2-5; the D is unclear. Germline loops: CDR1 LNHDA, CDR2 SQIVND (reference sequence). The CDR3 covers 13 residues. Trimming stripped 1 base from V and 4 bases from J, with 7 bases between. CDR3 sequence reads: CASSIGLSETQYF. The CDR3 DNA reads TGTGCCAGTAGTATAGGACTCTCAGAGACCCAGTACTTC.

The rearrangement uses TRBV5-1 and TRBJ2-7, with TRBD2 identical over 8 bases. The V gene end was trimmed by 3 bases and the J gene end by 4 bases; junction bases not matched to a gene: 6. Per germline, CDR1 SGHRS and CDR2 YFSETQ. The CDR3 is made up of 14 amino acids. CDR3 protein: CASSSGTSGYEQYF. CDR3 nucleotide sequence: TGCGCCAGCAGCTCCGGGACTAGTGGTTACGAGCAGTACTTC.

The chain has TRBV11-2 and TRBJ2-7; 7 nucleotides align to TRBD2. With 4 bases clipped from V and 5 bases from J, the junction kept 11 bases outside the gene matches. This CDR3 spans 15 amino acids. Germline V gives CDR1 SGHAT, CDR2 FQNNGV. CDR3: CASSSGLGGWDEQYF. Here the CDR3 DNA reads TGTGCCAGCAGCTCCGGACTAGGCGGTTGGGACGAGCAGTACTTC. Filled out from reference TRBV11-2 and TRBJ2-7, the complete variable domain reads EAGVAQSPRYKIIEKRQSVAFWCNPISGHATLYWYQQILGQGPKLLIQFQNNGVVDDSQLPKDRFSAERLKGVDSTLKIQPAKLEDSAVYLCASSSGLGGWDEQYFGPGTRLTVT.

The chain combines TRBV15 with TRBJ1-2, with D hard to call. Trimming took off 0 bases at V and 5 bases at J, with 7 bases between the two ends. The CDR3 length is 13 residues. CDR1 is LNHNV and CDR2 is YYDKDF in the germline V gene (reference sequence). For the CDR3, the DNA is TGTGCCACCAGCAGAGAAAACTTATATGGCTACACCTTC. It translates to CATSRENLYGYTF. The whole variable domain, remainder taken from reference TRBV15 and TRBJ1-2, is DAMVIQNPRYQVTQFGKPVTLSCSQTLNHNVMYWYQQKSSQAPKLLFHYYDKDFNNEADTPDNFQSRRPNTSFCFLDIRSPGLGDTAMYLCATSRENLYGYTFGSGTRLTVV.

Comment on this clone: The same CDR3 is also encoded by other DNA sequences in this sample. The chain has TRBV19 and TRBJ1-5; 8 bases match TRBD1. The germline V gene encodes CDR1 LNHDA and CDR2 SQIVND (reference sequence). V shed 3 bases, J shed 1 base, and the junction held 2 bases outside the gene matches. The CDR3 contains 15 residues. The CDR3 DNA reads as TGTGCCAGTAGTATTAGACAGGGGAGCAATCAGCCCCAGCATTTT. It codes for CASSIRQGSNQPQHF.

The V gene is TRBV9, the J gene TRBJ1-6, with D possibly matching TRBD1 (6 bases). Trimming pared 3 bases from V and 5 bases from J, leaving 12 bases between. This CDR3 spans 15 amino acids. Per germline, CDR1 SGDLS and CDR2 YYNGEE. Here the CDR3 reads CASSGGTQHNSPLHF. CDR3 DNA: TGTGCCAGCAGCGGGGGGACACAACATAATTCACCCCTCCACTTT.

This chain uses TRBV7-9 with TRBJ1-4, with 7 nucleotides matching TRBD1. This CDR3 has 15 amino acids. The germline V gene encodes CDR1 SEHNR and CDR2 FQNEAQ (reference sequence). The junction had 7 bases not matched to a gene; V was cut back by 4 bases and J by 5 bases. The CDR3 spells CASSSGGQWNEKLFF. The CDR3 nucleotides read TGTGCCAGCAGCTCAGGGGGACAGTGGAATGAAAAACTGTTTTTT.

This clone appeared once. The V call is TRBV7-9, the J call TRBJ1-4; tentatively, D is TRBD1 (6 bases). CDR3 length equals 14 residues. V was shortened by 3 bases and J by 5 bases, with 10 bases between the two germline ends. Germline CDR1 reads SEHNR; CDR2 reads FQNEAQ (reference sequence). CDR3 protein: CASSLGAMNEKLFF. The CDR3 bases are TGTGCCAGCAGCTTGGGGGCCATGAATGAAAAACTGTTTTTT. The full variable domain, with the rest looked up from reference TRBV7-9 and TRBJ1-4, is DTGVSQNPRHKITKRGQNVTFRCDPISEHNRLYWYRQTLGQGPEFLTYFQNEAQLEKSRLLSDRFSAERPKGSFSTLEIQRTEQGDSAMYLCASSLGAMNEKLFFGSGTQLSVL.

This clone has only a few counts. One end of the junction varies from germline; a read error may be responsible. This chain joins TRBV7-9 and TRBJ2-7; 10 bases fit TRBD2. The CDR3 runs 16 residues. Germline CDR1 SEHNR, CDR2 FQNEAQ (reference sequence). The CDR3 DNA sequence: TGTTCCAGCAGCCGATATAGCGGGGGGAACGGCGACGAGCAGTACTTC. Residues: CSSSRYSGGNGDEQYF.